The 6 T cell receptor beta chains below come from one sample, sequenced in a study of OX40 agonist ivuxolimab in advanced cancers. Clones were read by immunoSEQ multiplex PCR, and TCRdb kept only the in-frame ones, dropping some. The repertoire holds approximately 65,000 clones, with roughly 87% as singletons. The material was CD4+ or CD8+ T cells sorted from blood, obtained in a trial of the OX40 agonist ivuxolimab. The receptors here all came from an adult with an advanced solid tumor such as melanoma, head and neck, liver or kidney cancer.

The chain joins TRBV7-2 to TRBJ1-2; 9 nucleotides align to TRBD1. CDR3 size: 15 residues. V shed 5 bases, J shed 4 bases, and the junction held 8 bases outside the gene matches. Germline loops: CDR1 SGHTA, CDR2 FQGNSA. CDR3 in amino acids: CASSANPGQGYGYTF. CDR3 bases: TGTGCCAGCAGCGCCAATCCGGGACAGGGCTATGGCTACACCTTC.

This sequence joins TRBV7-9 and TRBJ2-1; D is ambiguous. Germline V gives CDR1 SEHNR, CDR2 FQNEAQ (reference sequence). The CDR3 is made up of 11 amino acids. With 2 bases removed from V and 9 bases from J, the gap between germline ends came to 5 bases. This CDR3 reads CASSLSGEQFF. The CDR3 nucleotides are TGTGCCAGCAGCTTAAGTGGTGAGCAGTTCTTC.

This clone has just one count. The rearrangement links TRBV6-5 to TRBJ1-2; 7 bases match TRBD1. CDR3 length: 14 residues. Germline loops: CDR1 MNHEY, CDR2 SVGAGI. V shed 5 bases and J 2 bases; nucleotides not matched to a gene: 5. This CDR3 is CASSQRQGNYGYTF. The CDR3 DNA reads TGTGCCAGCAGTCAACGACAGGGAAACTATGGCTACACCTTC.

The rearrangement joins TRBV25-1 to TRBJ1-2; 9 positions match TRBD1. This CDR3 contains 13 residues. CDR1 is MGHDK, CDR2 SYGVNS, per germline. J lost 8 bases, V lost 4 bases, and 5 bases had no gene match. The CDR3 sequence: CASSAGQGRGYTF. The CDR3 DNA reads as TGTGCCAGCAGTGCCGGACAGGGGAGAGGCTACACCTTC.

CDR3 coding DNA: TGCGCCAGCAGCCCCGGACAGGGAAATGAGCAGTTCTTC. Amino acid sequence: CASSPGQGNEQFF. This chain connects TRBV5-1 to TRBJ2-1; TRBD1 matches 8 bases. With 4 bases clipped from V and 7 bases from J, the junction kept 4 bases outside the gene matches. The CDR3 is 13 residues long. Germline V lookup: CDR1 SGHRS, CDR2 YFSETQ.

This sequence joins TRBV5-4 and TRBJ2-2; TRBD1 agrees at 8 bases. V shed 4 bases, J shed 4 bases, and the junction held 6 bases outside the gene matches. Germline values: CDR1 SGHNT, CDR2 YYREEE (reference sequence). The CDR3 has 15 amino acids. The CDR3 DNA sequence: TGTGCCAGCAGCACCAACAGGGGGACCACCGGGGAGCTGTTTTTT. It yields the protein CASSTNRGTTGELFF.